Listed below are T cell receptor beta chains from one sample, sequenced in a study of T cells in Graves' hyperthyroidism and ophthalmopathy. From the multiplex PCR reads, TCRdb called clonotypes with MiXCR, one entry per CDR3 protein. The sample records over 500,000 distinct CDR3 sequences, around 15% being singletons. Sequenced sample: blood. All receptors derive from a woman in her forties with Graves' hyperthyroidism. Both conserved end residues are part of each CDR3. A D gene is named only where the DNA matches it firmly. Some rows mark clone size as missing; the rest say once, few, many or name a class of expanded clone.

size	length	J	D	V	CDR3	DNA
-	14	TRBJ2-3	-	TRBV28	CASTGKGSTDTQYF	TGTGCCAGTACAGGGAAGGGCAGCACAGATACGCAGTATTTT
many	15	TRBJ2-3	-	TRBV27	CASSLLASGTDTQYF	TGTGCCAGCAGTCTACTAGCATCTGGCACAGATACGCAGTATTTT
-	15	TRBJ2-3	TRBD1	TRBV10-2	CASSIGDRAADTQYF	TGCGCCAGCAGTATTGGGGACAGGGCGGCAGATACGCAGTATTTT
many	16	TRBJ1-4	-	TRBV7-2	CASSLEGQGRTEKLFF	TGTGCCAGCAGCTTAGAGGGCCAGGGCAGAACTGAAAAACTGTTTTTT
-	16	TRBJ2-2	-	TRBV5-5	CASSFQGTGNTGELFF	TGTGCCAGCAGCTTTCAAGGGACCGGGAACACCGGGGAGCTGTTTTTT
many	16	TRBJ1-1	-	TRBV5-1	CASSLVSGQGGTEAFF	TGCGCCAGCAGCTTGGTAAGTGGCCAAGGAGGAACTGAAGCTTTCTTT
many	15	TRBJ2-7	-	TRBV12-3/TRBV12-4	CASSLIPGPGYEQYF	TGTGCCAGCAGTTTGATCCCGGGACCAGGATACGAGCAGTACTTC
many	13	TRBJ1-2	-	TRBV20-1	CSAAPTPESGYTF	TGCAGTGCTGCCCCGACCCCGGAAAGCGGCTACACCTTC
many	14	TRBJ1-2	-	TRBV28	CATYGSSSYYGYTF	TGTGCCACCTACGGGAGTTCTTCGTATTATGGCTACACCTTC
many	16	TRBJ2-3	-	TRBV28	CASSSIQDPSPDTQYF	TGTGCCAGCAGTTCCATACAGGACCCTTCCCCAGATACGCAGTATTTT
many	17	TRBJ2-2	TRBD2	TRBV28	CASSFSTSGRFTGELFF	TGTGCCAGCAGTTTTTCCACTAGCGGGAGATTCACCGGGGAGCTGTTTTTT
few	15	TRBJ2-5	TRBD2	TRBV10-3	CAISVLAGSTGTQYF	TGTGCCATCAGTGTCCTAGCGGGATCAACGGGGACCCAGTACTTC
few	10	TRBJ1-2	-	TRBV29-1	CSVELVGYTF	TGCAGCGTTGAGTTGGTTGGCTACACCTTC
many	15	TRBJ2-7	-	TRBV11-2	CASSLDRGETYEQYF	TGTGCCAGCAGCTTAGACAGGGGTGAGACCTACGAGCAGTACTTC
few	16	TRBJ2-2	-	TRBV19	CASSPRGGLGTGELFF	TGTGCCAGTAGTCCAAGGGGGGGGCTCGGCACCGGGGAGCTGTTTTTT
-	19	TRBJ2-5	TRBD2	TRBV6-5	CASSAGGSGRARGRETQYF	TGTGCCAGCAGTGCGGGGGGTAGCGGGAGGGCCCGAGGTAGGGAGACCCAGTACTTC
few	16	TRBJ1-3	-	TRBV20-1	CSARLGGRRSGNTIYF	TGCAGTGCTAGACTCGGGGGGCGTCGGTCTGGAAACACCATATATTTT
many	12	TRBJ1-2	TRBD1	TRBV28	CASRGQNYGYTF	TGTGCCAGCAGGGGACAGAACTATGGCTACACCTTC
-	13	TRBJ2-7	-	TRBV15	CATSRDLIYEQYF	TGTGCCACCAGCAGGGACCTAATTTATGAGCAGTACTTC
many	15	TRBJ2-1	TRBD1	TRBV7-3	CASSPMAGGYNEQFF	TGTGCCAGCAGCCCAATGGCAGGGGGCTACAATGAGCAGTTCTTC
few	17	TRBJ2-6	-	TRBV18	CASSPYPGWAGANVLTF	TGTGCCAGCTCACCATACCCGGGATGGGCTGGGGCCAACGTCCTGACTTTC
many	13	TRBJ2-1	-	TRBV27	CASAFSDSNEQFF	TGTGCCAGCGCATTCAGCGACAGCAATGAGCAGTTCTTC
many	15	TRBJ2-3	-	TRBV27	CASSLAGGVTDTQYF	TGTGCCAGCAGTTTAGCGGGTGGTGTCACAGATACGCAGTATTTT
-	14	TRBJ2-7	-	TRBV6-1	CASRQDLDSYEQYF	TGTGCCAGCAGGCAAGACCTAGACTCCTACGAGCAGTACTTC
many	20	TRBJ2-7	-	TRBV28	CATARRDPGLGSTFHYEQYF	TGTGCCACAGCTCGCCGGGACCCTGGACTTGGCTCAACCTTTCATTACGAGCAGTACTTC
few	15	TRBJ2-7	-	TRBV19	CASSISPGSNYEQYF	TGTGCCAGTAGTATTTCCCCCGGATCAAACTACGAGCAGTACTTC
few	18	TRBJ1-2	TRBD1	TRBV5-5	CASSLVVSTGDLNYGYTF	TGCGCCAGCAGCTTGGTCGTCAGCACAGGGGATTTGAACTATGGCTACACCTTC
many	17	TRBJ2-3	-	TRBV7-2	CASSLVSAGTYADTQYF	TGTGCCAGCAGCTTAGTGTCTGCGGGAACGTACGCAGATACGCAGTATTTT
many	14	TRBJ2-7	TRBD2	TRBV2	CASTGTSGFYEQYF	TGTGCCAGCACCGGGACTAGCGGGTTCTACGAGCAGTACTTC
few	16	TRBJ2-1	TRBD2	TRBV20-1	CSASGVTSGRGNEQFF	TGCAGTGCTAGCGGAGTGACTAGCGGGAGGGGGAATGAGCAGTTCTTC
-	19	TRBJ2-3	TRBD1	TRBV5-4	CASSPRGGQAPFSTDTQYF	TGTGCCAGCAGCCCAAGAGGGGGACAGGCACCATTTAGCACAGATACGCAGTATTTT
few	16	TRBJ2-1	-	TRBV6-2/TRBV6-3	CASSPPRSHSYNEQFF	TGTGCCAGCAGTCCCCCACGTTCCCACTCCTACAATGAGCAGTTCTTC
many	12	TRBJ1-2	-	TRBV20-1	CSATDQDPGYTF	TGCAGTGCTACTGACCAGGACCCTGGCTACACCTTC
many	18	TRBJ2-7	TRBD1	TRBV7-8	CASSLGGGRDSASYEQYF	TGTGCCAGCAGCTTAGGTGGAGGTCGGGACAGCGCGTCCTACGAGCAGTACTTC
many	12	TRBJ1-1	-	TRBV20-1	CSARWGGPEAFF	TGCAGTGCTAGGTGGGGGGGACCTGAAGCTTTCTTT
-	18	TRBJ2-1	TRBD2	TRBV11-2	CASSQERKTSGEYNEQFF	TGCGCCAGCAGCCAAGAACGGAAGACTAGCGGGGAATACAATGAGCAGTTCTTC
few	15	TRBJ1-2	-	TRBV6-5	CASSYSTGGTGGYTF	TGTGCCAGCAGTTACTCGACCGGGGGGACGGGTGGCTACACCTTC
many	15	TRBJ1-1	TRBD1	TRBV7-9	CASSRTGVANTEAFF	TGTGCCAGCAGTCGGACAGGGGTCGCGAACACTGAAGCTTTCTTT
many	14	TRBJ1-1	TRBD1	TRBV19	CASSDRGPNTEAFF	TGTGCCAGTAGTGACAGGGGGCCGAACACTGAAGCTTTCTTT
many	17	TRBJ2-6	-	TRBV28	CASSFRAGRSGANVLTF	TGTGCCAGCAGTTTTAGGGCGGGACGCTCTGGGGCCAACGTCCTGACTTTC